Each of the 4 T cell receptor beta chains below was sequenced from the same sample in a study of T-cell reconstitution after alpha-beta-depleted transplantation in children. Unique molecular identifiers were used to barcode this TCRbeta library. TCRdb re-derived calls from the PCR reads in MiXCR, one entry per CDR3 protein. The sample records hundreds of thousands of distinct CDR3 sequences, about 21% being singletons. Sequencing was performed on PBMCs, mostly from graft donor cells, taken 360 days after TCRalphabeta/CD19-depleted stem cell transplant. The receptor set was obtained from a boy under three years old who had a stem cell transplant for acute myeloid leukemia, so the T cells may come from the graft donor.

The gene calls are TRBV20-1 and TRBJ1-2; D ambiguous. V lost 4 bases and J 5 bases, leaving 8 bases between the germline ends. The CDR3 has 11 residues. Germline CDR1 is DFQATT and CDR2 is SNEGSKA (reference sequence). Here the CDR3 reads CSAKVGYGYTF. The CDR3 DNA reads TGCAGTGCTAAAGTTGGGTATGGCTACACCTTC.

This clonotype has a count of ten or more. The chain has TRBV7-8 and TRBJ2-7, with D maybe TRBD2 (5 bases). V lost 2 bases to trimming and J lost 4 bases, with 15 bases between them. The germline CDR1 and CDR2 sequences are SGHVS and FQNEAQ. This CDR3 is built from 15 residues. The CDR3 reads CASSLKEVLRYEQYF. CDR3 bases: TGTGCCAGCAGCTTAAAGGAGGTTCTGCGGTACGAGCAGTACTTC.

The chain links TRBV5-6 to TRBJ2-7; TRBD2 agrees at 7 bases. The germline V gene encodes CDR1 SGHDT and CDR2 YYEEEE. J lost 3 bases, V lost 1 base, and 13 bases had no gene match. The CDR3 is 17 residues long. The CDR3 here is CASSLFTRGSGNYEQYF. DNA of the CDR3: TGTGCCAGCAGCTTGTTTACTCGGGGCAGCGGGAACTACGAGCAGTACTTC.

This clonotype was observed at least ten times. The DNA of the CDR3 is TGCGCCAGCAATTCCCAAGAAAATAACTATGGCTACACCTTC. Its protein product is CASNSQENNYGYTF. V and J are TRBV5-1 and TRBJ1-2; D uncertain. Germline V gives CDR1 SGHRS, CDR2 YFSETQ. The CDR3 totals 14 residues. Trimming took off 6 bases at V and 1 base at J, with 13 bases between the two ends.